This T cell receptor (beta chain) was found in a study of T cells in Graves' hyperthyroidism and ophthalmopathy. TCR beta CDR3 sequences were amplified from RNA transcripts. The HTBI primer set was used in a first-round RT-PCR of the TCR CDR3. TCRdb ran MiXCR on the multiplex PCR reads and lists one entry per CDR3 protein. Altogether 300,000 to 450,000 distinct CDR3 sequences are present, roughly 20% being singletons, with the ten largest covering around 15%. Uncontrolled infection, other autoimmune disease, pregnancy and lactation each barred patients from inclusion. From 9 to 10 ml of fresh peripheral blood, PBMCs were isolated. The CDR3 has 14 amino acids. Germline trimming cut 5 bases from V and 2 bases from J; bases unmatched to any gene: 2. In this sample, this clonotype turned up many times.

The rearrangement joins TRBV12-3 or TRBV12-4 to TRBJ2-5; 10 nucleotides match TRBD2. Sequencing input: blood. The receptor was derived from a woman between 35 and 50 years old with Graves' ophthalmopathy. CDR3 sequence (DNA): TGTGCCAGCAGTCCGGGACTAGCGCAAGAGACCCAGTACTTC. Protein sequence: CASSPGLAQETQYF.